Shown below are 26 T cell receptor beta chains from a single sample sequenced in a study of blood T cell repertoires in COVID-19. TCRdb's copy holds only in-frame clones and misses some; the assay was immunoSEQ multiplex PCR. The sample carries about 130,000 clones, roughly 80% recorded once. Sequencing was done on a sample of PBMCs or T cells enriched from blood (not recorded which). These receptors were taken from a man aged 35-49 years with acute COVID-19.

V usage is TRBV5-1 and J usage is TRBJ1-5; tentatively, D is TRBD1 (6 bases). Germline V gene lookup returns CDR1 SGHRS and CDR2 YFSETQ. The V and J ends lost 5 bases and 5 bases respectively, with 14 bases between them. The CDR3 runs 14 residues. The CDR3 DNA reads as TGCGCCAGCAGTGAACAAGGGGGACATCAGCCCCAGCATTTT. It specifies CASSEQGGHQPQHF. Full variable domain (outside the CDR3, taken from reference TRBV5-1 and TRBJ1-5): KAGVTQTPRYLIKTRGQQVTLSCSPISGHRSVSWYQQTPGQGLQFLFEYFSETQRNKGNFPGRFSGRQFSNSRSEMNVSTLELGDSALYLCASSEQGGHQPQHFGDGTRLSIL.

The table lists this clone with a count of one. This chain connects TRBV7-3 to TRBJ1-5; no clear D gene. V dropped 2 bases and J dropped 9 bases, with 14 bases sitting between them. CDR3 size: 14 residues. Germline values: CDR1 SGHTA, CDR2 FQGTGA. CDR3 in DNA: TGTGCCAGCAGCTTATCGGGTGAGGCCGGGCCCCAGCATTTT. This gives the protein CASSLSGEAGPQHF.

The CDR3 here is CASSLGHTNTGELFF. CDR3 DNA sequence: TGCGCCAGCAGCCTCGGACATACGAACACCGGGGAGCTGTTTTTT. The chain is built from TRBV4-1 and TRBJ2-2; a possible D gene is TRBD1 (5 bases). CDR3 length: 15 amino acids. Germline V CDR1 and CDR2: MGHRA, YSYEKL. V dropped 4 bases and J dropped 0 bases, with 9 bases sitting between them.

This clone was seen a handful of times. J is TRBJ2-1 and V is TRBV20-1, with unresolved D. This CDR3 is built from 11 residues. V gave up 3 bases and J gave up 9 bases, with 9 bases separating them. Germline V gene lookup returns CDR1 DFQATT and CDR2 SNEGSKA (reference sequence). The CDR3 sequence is CSASGQVEQFF. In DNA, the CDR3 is TGCAGTGCTAGTGGGCAGGTTGAGCAGTTCTTC.

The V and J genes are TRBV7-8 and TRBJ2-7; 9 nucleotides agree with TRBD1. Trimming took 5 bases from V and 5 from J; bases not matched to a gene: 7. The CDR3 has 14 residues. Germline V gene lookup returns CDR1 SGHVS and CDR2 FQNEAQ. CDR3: CASSLRTGENEQYF. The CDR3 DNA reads TGTGCCAGCAGCCTAAGGACAGGGGAGAACGAGCAGTACTTC.

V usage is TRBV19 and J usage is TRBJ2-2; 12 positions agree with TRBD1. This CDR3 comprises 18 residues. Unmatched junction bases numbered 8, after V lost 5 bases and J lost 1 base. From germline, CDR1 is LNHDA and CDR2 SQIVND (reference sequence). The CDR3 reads CASSFRDRGRVNTGELFF. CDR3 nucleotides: TGTGCCAGTAGTTTCCGGGACAGGGGGCGCGTGAACACCGGGGAGCTGTTTTTT.

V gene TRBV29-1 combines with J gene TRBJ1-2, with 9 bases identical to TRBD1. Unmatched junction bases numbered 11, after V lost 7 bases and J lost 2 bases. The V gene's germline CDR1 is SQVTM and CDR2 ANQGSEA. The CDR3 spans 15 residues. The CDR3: CSASPGQGNNYGYTF. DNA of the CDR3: TGCAGCGCTTCTCCGGGACAGGGCAACAACTATGGCTACACCTTC.

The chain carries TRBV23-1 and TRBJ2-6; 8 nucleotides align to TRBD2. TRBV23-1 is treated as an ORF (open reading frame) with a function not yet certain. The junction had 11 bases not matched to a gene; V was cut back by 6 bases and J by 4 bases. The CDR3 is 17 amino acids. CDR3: CASSLSGGSEGANVLTF. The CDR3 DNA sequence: TGCGCCAGCAGCCTTTCGGGAGGGTCAGAAGGGGCCAACGTCCTGACTTTC.

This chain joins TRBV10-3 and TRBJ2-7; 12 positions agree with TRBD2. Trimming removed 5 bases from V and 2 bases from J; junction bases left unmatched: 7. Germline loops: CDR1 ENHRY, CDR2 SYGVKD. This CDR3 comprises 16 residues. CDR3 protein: CAISPMTSGGTYEQYF. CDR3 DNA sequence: TGTGCCATCAGTCCTATGACTAGCGGGGGTACCTACGAGCAGTACTTC.

In DNA form, the CDR3 reads TGTGCCAGCAGCTTAAACCCTATAACAGGCTCTGGAAACACCATATATTTT. Its protein product is CASSLNPITGSGNTIYF. J is TRBJ1-3 and V is TRBV7-3; TRBD1 is a possible D gene (5 bases). The V end was cut by 1 base, the J end by 0 bases, with 13 bases between. In germline, CDR1 is SGHTA, CDR2 FQGTGA. The CDR3 extends over 17 amino acids.

Here the CDR3 DNA reads TGTGCCAGCAGTTTATCGGCGGGCGGGGAGCTGTTTTTT. Translation: CASSLSAGGELFF. This rearrangement joins TRBV28 to TRBJ2-2; TRBD2 is a possible D gene (5 bases). The V end was cut by 1 base, the J end by 7 bases, with 7 bases between. This CDR3 has 13 amino acids. CDR1 and CDR2 from the germline V gene are MDHEN and SYDVKM.

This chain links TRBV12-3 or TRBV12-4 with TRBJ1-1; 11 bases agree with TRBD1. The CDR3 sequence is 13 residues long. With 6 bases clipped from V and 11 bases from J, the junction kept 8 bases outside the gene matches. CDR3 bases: TGTGCCAGCAGCACCGGACAGGGGGCGGTTGCTTTCTTT. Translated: CASSTGQGAVAFF.

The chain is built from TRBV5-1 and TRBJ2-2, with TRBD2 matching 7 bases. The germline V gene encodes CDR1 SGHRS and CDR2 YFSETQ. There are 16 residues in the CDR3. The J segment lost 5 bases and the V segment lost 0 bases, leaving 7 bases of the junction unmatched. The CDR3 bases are TGCGCCAGCAGCTTGGGCGGGAGCTATCGTACCGGGGAGCTGTTTTTT. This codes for CASSLGGSYRTGELFF.

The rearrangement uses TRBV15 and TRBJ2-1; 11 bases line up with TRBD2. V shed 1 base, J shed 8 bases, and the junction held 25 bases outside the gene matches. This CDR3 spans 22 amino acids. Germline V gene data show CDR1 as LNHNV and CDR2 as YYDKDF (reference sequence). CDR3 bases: TGTGCCACCAGCAGAGCAATCGTCGGGAAGGGACAACTTAGCGGGAGGGCCCATGAGCAGTTCTTC. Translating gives CATSRAIVGKGQLSGRAHEQFF.

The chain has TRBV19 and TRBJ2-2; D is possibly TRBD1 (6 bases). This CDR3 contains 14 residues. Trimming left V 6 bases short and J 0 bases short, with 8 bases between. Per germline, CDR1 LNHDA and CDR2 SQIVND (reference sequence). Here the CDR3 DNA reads TGTGCCAGTAGGGGGGCCGCGAACACCGGGGAGCTGTTTTTT. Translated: CASRGAANTGELFF.

CDR3 coding DNA: TGTGCCAGCGGGGCCTCAGGGACCGGGGAGCTGTTTTTT. Protein product: CASGASGTGELFF. The chain combines TRBV7-3 with TRBJ2-2, with D maybe TRBD1 (5 bases). The V and J ends lost 8 bases and 5 bases respectively, with 12 bases between them. The CDR3 is 13 residues long. Germline V gene data show CDR1 as SGHTA and CDR2 as FQGTGA.

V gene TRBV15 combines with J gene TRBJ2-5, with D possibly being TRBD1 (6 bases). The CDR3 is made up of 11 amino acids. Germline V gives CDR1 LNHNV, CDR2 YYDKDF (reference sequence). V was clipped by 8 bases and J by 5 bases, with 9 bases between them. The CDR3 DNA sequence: TGTGCCACCGGGCAGGGGGAGACCCAGTACTTC. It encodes CATGQGETQYF.

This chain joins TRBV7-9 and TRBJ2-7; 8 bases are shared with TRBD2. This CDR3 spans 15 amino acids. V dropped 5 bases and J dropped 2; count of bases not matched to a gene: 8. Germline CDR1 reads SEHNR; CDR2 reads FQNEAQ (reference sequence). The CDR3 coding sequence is TGTGCCAGCAGCGCCCCGGGGCGGGAGGCCTACGAGCAGTACTTC. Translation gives CASSAPGREAYEQYF.

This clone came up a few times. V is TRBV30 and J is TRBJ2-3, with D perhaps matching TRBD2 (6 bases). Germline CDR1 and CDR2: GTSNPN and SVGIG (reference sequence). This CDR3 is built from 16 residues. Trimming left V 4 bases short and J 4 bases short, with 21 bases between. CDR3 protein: CAWTEGGDWRADTQYF. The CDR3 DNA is TGTGCCTGGACCGAAGGCGGGGATTGGCGGGCAGATACGCAGTATTTT.

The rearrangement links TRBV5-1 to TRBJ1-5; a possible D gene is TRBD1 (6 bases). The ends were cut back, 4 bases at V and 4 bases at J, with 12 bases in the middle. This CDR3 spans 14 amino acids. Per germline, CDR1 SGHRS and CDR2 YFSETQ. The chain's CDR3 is CASSTGTENQPQHF. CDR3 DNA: TGCGCCAGCAGCACAGGGACGGAGAATCAGCCCCAGCATTTT.

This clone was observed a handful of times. DNA for the CDR3: TGTGCCAGCAGTGACCGAACAGGGTCCCCTGAAGCTTTCTTT. This codes for CASSDRTGSPEAFF. The genes are TRBV2 and TRBJ1-1; possible D gene TRBD1, 6 bases. Between the trimmed V and J ends, which lost 3 bases and 6 bases, there was a span of 14 bases. This CDR3 is 14 amino acids long. Germline CDR1 and CDR2: SNHLY and FYNNEI.

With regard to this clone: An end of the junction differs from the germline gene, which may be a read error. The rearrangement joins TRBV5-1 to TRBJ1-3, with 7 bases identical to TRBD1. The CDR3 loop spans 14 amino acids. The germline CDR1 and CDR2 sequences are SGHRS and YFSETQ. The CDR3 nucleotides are TGCGCCAGCAGCCTGAGACAGGGTGGAGACACCATATATTTT. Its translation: CASSLRQGGDTIYF. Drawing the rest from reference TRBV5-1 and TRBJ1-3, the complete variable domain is KAGVTQTPRYLIKTRGQQVTLSCSPISGHRSVSWYQQTPGQGLQFLFEYFSETQRNKGNFPGRFSGRQFSNSRSEMNVSTLELGDSALYLCASSLRQGGDTIYFGEGSWLTVV.

The CDR3 spells CASKERDTGELFF. CDR3 coding DNA: TGTGCCAGCAAAGAGCGCGATACCGGGGAGCTGTTTTTT. This sequence joins TRBV6-1 and TRBJ2-2; D gene unclear. This CDR3 comprises 13 residues. Deletions cut 7 bases from V and 5 bases from J, with 11 bases between. The germline V gene encodes CDR1 MNHNS and CDR2 SASEGT.

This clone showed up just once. The CDR3 bases are TGTGCCAGCAGCTCCCAGCACAGGGGACCAGATACGCAGTATTTT. Protein sequence: CASSSQHRGPDTQYF. J is TRBJ2-3 and V is TRBV9, with 7 bases fitting TRBD1. V dropped 4 bases and J dropped 4; count of bases not matched to a gene: 9. The CDR3 consists of 15 residues. The V gene's germline CDR1 is SGDLS and CDR2 YYNGEE.

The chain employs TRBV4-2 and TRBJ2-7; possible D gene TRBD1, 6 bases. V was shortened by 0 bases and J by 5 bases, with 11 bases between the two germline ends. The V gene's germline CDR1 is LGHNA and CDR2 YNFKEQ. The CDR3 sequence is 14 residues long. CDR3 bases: TGTGCCAGCAGCCAAGATACAGGGAGCCACGAGCAGTACTTC. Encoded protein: CASSQDTGSHEQYF.

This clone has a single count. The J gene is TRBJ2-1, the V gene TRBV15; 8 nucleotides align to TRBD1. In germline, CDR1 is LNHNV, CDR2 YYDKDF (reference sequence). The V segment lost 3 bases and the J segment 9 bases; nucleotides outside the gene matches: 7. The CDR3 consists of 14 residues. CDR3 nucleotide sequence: TGTGCCACCAGCAGGGGACAGGATCGAGGTGAGCAGTTCTTC. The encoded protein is CATSRGQDRGEQFF.